The T cell receptor (beta chain) under discussion was sequenced for a study of cytomegalovirus exposure and HLA in healthy donors. The PCR was carried out with 60 Vbeta primers and 13 Jbeta primers. Method: immunoSEQ multiplex PCR; TCRdb's copy keeps in-frame clones and lacks some. This table lists roughly 120,000 clones. CDR1 and CDR2 (germline): SNHLY, FYNNEI. The CDR3 length is 14 residues. V lost 6 bases and J lost 16, with 22 bases in between. As concerns this clone: Its antigen is not identified.

Regarding the study as a whole: Presence/absence analysis assumed near-uniform sequencing depth across donors.

This receptor was taken from a man under 40 in good health and CMV-seronegative. The chain joins TRBV2 to TRBJ1-6; weak D call: TRBD1 (5 bases). Sequences were obtained from PBMCs. CDR3 nucleotide sequence: TGTGCCAGCAGCCCCCCCCGAACAGCCCAGGGTCTCCACTTT. This gives the protein CASSPPRTAQGLHF.